The 22 T cell receptor beta chains reported below all come from one sample, sequenced in a study of cytomegalovirus exposure and HLA in healthy donors. Amplification used 60 Vbeta primers and 13 Jbeta primers. Method: immunoSEQ multiplex PCR; TCRdb's copy keeps in-frame clones and lacks some. The sample has 100,000 to 150,000 clones; roughly 75% are singletons. Sequenced input: PBMCs. The receptors shown here come from a woman aged 50 to 60 in good health and CMV-seronegative.

The chain uses TRBV7-9 and TRBJ1-3; TRBD1 is a possible D gene (5 bases). This CDR3 has 16 amino acids. Germline assignment: CDR1 SEHNR and CDR2 FQNEAQ (reference sequence). V dropped 11 bases and J dropped 7 bases, with 27 bases sitting between them. In DNA form, the CDR3 reads TGTGCCCACTCTACTACACAGGAGGGTAGATGGAACACCATATATTTT. Its protein is CAHSTTQEGRWNTIYF.

The chain is built from TRBV5-1 and TRBJ2-3, with TRBD2 identical over 8 bases. This CDR3 spans 16 amino acids. Per germline, CDR1 SGHRS and CDR2 YFSETQ. V gave up 4 bases and J gave up 3 bases; unmatched junction bases: 10. The CDR3 is CASSLTAGEVTDTQYF. For the CDR3, the DNA is TGCGCCAGCAGCCTTACAGCGGGAGAGGTTACAGATACGCAGTATTTT.

This clone was observed a few times. V usage is TRBV15 and J usage is TRBJ2-3, with D possibly matching TRBD1 (6 bases). Trimming cost V 9 bases and J 0 bases, with 13 bases left between them. The CDR3 totals 14 residues. Germline loops: CDR1 LNHNV, CDR2 YYDKDF (reference sequence). The CDR3, as DNA: TGTGCCACAAAAGGGGGATCTAGCACAGATACGCAGTATTTT. The encoded protein is CATKGGSSTDTQYF.

This clone was seen just once. The chain recombines TRBV9 with TRBJ2-1; TRBD2 agrees at 9 bases. The V and J ends lost 0 bases and 3 bases, in that order; junction bases with no gene match: 1. This CDR3 contains 15 residues. The germline V gene has CDR1 SGDLS and CDR2 YYNGEE. The CDR3 is CASSVGTSDYNEQFF. CDR3 nucleotide sequence: TGTGCCAGCAGCGTAGGGACTAGCGACTACAATGAGCAGTTCTTC.

The table lists this clone with a few counts. The chain combines TRBV28 with TRBJ1-2; 7 bases match TRBD1. The junction had 7 bases not matched to a gene; V was cut back by 2 bases and J by 4 bases. Germline lookup yields CDR1 MDHEN and CDR2 SYDVKM. The CDR3 contains 15 residues. CDR3 amino acids: CASSLVPRTGYGYTF. The CDR3 bases are TGTGCCAGCAGTTTAGTCCCACGGACAGGCTATGGCTACACCTTC.

This chain connects TRBV5-1 to TRBJ2-3; 8 positions agree with TRBD1. This CDR3 contains 15 residues. Per germline, CDR1 SGHRS and CDR2 YFSETQ. The junction had 8 bases not matched to a gene; V was cut back by 4 bases and J by 4 bases. The CDR3 DNA reads TGCGCCAGCAGCCCTGACAGGGGTTCCCCAGATACGCAGTATTTT. Its protein is CASSPDRGSPDTQYF.

This clone was counted a single time. The chain carries TRBV7-3 and TRBJ2-1, with a weak D call TRBD2 (5 bases). Germline assignment: CDR1 SGHTA and CDR2 FQGTGA. The V end was cut by 4 bases, the J end by 5 bases, with 9 bases between. CDR3 length: 13 amino acids. The CDR3 reads CASSSEADNEQFF. In DNA, the CDR3 is TGTGCCAGCAGCTCCGAAGCGGACAATGAGCAGTTCTTC.

The chain employs TRBV2 and TRBJ2-5; a possible D gene is TRBD2 (6 bases). Germline CDR1 is SNHLY and CDR2 is FYNNEI. V lost 4 bases, J lost 2 bases, and 11 bases lay in between. This CDR3 region has 14 residues. CDR3 in DNA: TGTGCCAGCAGTGGTCGCCGGGAGCAAGAGACCCAGTACTTC. It encodes CASSGRREQETQYF.

This clone appeared once. V usage is TRBV25-1 and J usage is TRBJ2-2, with 9 nucleotides matching TRBD2. Per germline, CDR1 MGHDK and CDR2 SYGVNS. The length of the CDR3 is 15 residues. Trimming took 6 bases from V and 6 from J; bases not matched to a gene: 8. As DNA, the CDR3 is TGTGCCAGCAGCCCCGGGACTAGCTGGGCCGGGGAGCTGTTTTTT. Translating it yields CASSPGTSWAGELFF.

In nucleotides, the CDR3 is TGTGCCATCAGTGATCACGGTCGGGGAACCGGGGAGCTGTTTTTT. Its translation is CAISDHGRGTGELFF. This chain links TRBV10-3 with TRBJ2-2, with a tentative D call TRBD2 (5 bases). V was trimmed by 3 bases and J by 5 bases, leaving 13 bases between them. CDR1 is ENHRY, CDR2 SYGVKD, per germline. There are 15 residues in the CDR3.

This clone was observed once. This chain connects TRBV15 to TRBJ2-1; D might be TRBD2 (5 bases). The CDR3 length is 17 residues. The V end lost 2 bases, the J end lost 8 bases, and 22 bases lay between the germline ends. Per the germline V gene, CDR1 is LNHNV and CDR2 is YYDKDF (reference sequence). This CDR3 reads CATSRSRTRLGVYEQFF. The DNA for the CDR3 is TGTGCCACCAGCAGATCCCGAACTAGACTTGGGGTCTATGAGCAGTTCTTC.

The chain uses TRBV7-9 and TRBJ1-5, with 9 nucleotides matching TRBD1. This CDR3 is built from 14 residues. CDR1 is SEHNR, CDR2 FQNEAQ, per germline (reference sequence). The J segment lost 6 bases and the V segment lost 4 bases, leaving 4 bases of the junction unmatched. CDR3 DNA sequence: TGTGCCAGCAGCTGGGGACAGGGTGTTCAGCCCCAGCATTTT. This gives the protein CASSWGQGVQPQHF. Full variable domain (missing parts from reference TRBV7-9 and TRBJ1-5): DTGVSQNPRHKITKRGQNVTFRCDPISEHNRLYWYRQTLGQGPEFLTYFQNEAQLEKSRLLSDRFSAERPKGSFSTLEIQRTEQGDSAMYLCASSWGQGVQPQHFGDGTRLSIL.

The rearrangement uses TRBV7-3 and TRBJ2-2, with 7 bases lining up with TRBD2. The junction had 2 bases not matched to a gene; V was cut back by 4 bases and J by 0 bases. Germline lookup yields CDR1 SGHTA and CDR2 FQGTGA. CDR3 length equals 15 residues. As DNA, the CDR3 is TGTGCCAGCAGCTCTAGCGGCCCGAACACCGGGGAGCTGTTTTTT. Its translation is CASSSSGPNTGELFF.

This chain uses TRBV6-5 with TRBJ2-1; 9 bases are shared with TRBD1. The CDR3 length is 14 residues. V gave up 7 bases and J gave up 6 bases; unmatched junction bases: 7. CDR1 is MNHEY, CDR2 SVGAGI, per germline. The CDR3 DNA sequence: TGTGCCAGCAATTCCCGGACAGGGGTCAATGAGCAGTTCTTC. Its protein product is CASNSRTGVNEQFF.

V gene TRBV11-2 combines with J gene TRBJ2-5, with D hard to call. CDR1 SGHAT and CDR2 FQNNGV come from the germline V gene. Between the trimmed V and J ends, which lost 1 base and 5 bases, there was a span of 8 bases. The CDR3 extends over 13 amino acids. The CDR3 sequence is CASSLGGSETQYF. In DNA form, the CDR3 reads TGTGCCAGCAGCTTAGGAGGAAGCGAGACCCAGTACTTC.

This chain uses TRBV19 with TRBJ2-7; TRBD2 might be the D (5 bases). The length of the CDR3 is 13 residues. Per germline, CDR1 LNHDA and CDR2 SQIVND (reference sequence). Trimming removed 4 bases from V and 6 bases from J, with 13 bases in between. The CDR3 spells CASSSYEGFEQYF. Written as DNA, the CDR3 is TGTGCCAGTAGTAGCTACGAGGGTTTCGAGCAGTACTTC.

The chain is built from TRBV29-1 and TRBJ2-6; D possibly corresponds to TRBD1 (6 bases). Germline V gene sequence: CDR1 SQVTM, CDR2 ANQGSEA. The V end was cut by 7 bases, the J end by 2 bases, with 9 bases between. The CDR3 contains 13 residues. Written as DNA, the CDR3 is TGCAGCGCAACAGGGACTGGGGCCAACGTCCTGACTTTC. Translated: CSATGTGANVLTF.

The chain couples TRBV21-1 to TRBJ2-7; the table gives TRBD2 as D, unverified against the DNA. TRBV21-1 is classified as a pseudogene. This CDR3 is built from 17 residues. CDR3 coding DNA: TGTGCCACTATCCGACTGACTAGCGGGAGTAAAGGTTACGAGCAGTACTTC. It yields the protein CATIRLTSGSKGYEQYF.

The CDR3 DNA is TGTGCCAGCAGCCCAGGGGGCAGCTATGGCTACACCTTC. This codes for CASSPGGSYGYTF. The chain employs TRBV27 and TRBJ1-2; 8 nucleotides line up with TRBD1. CDR3 length: 13 amino acids. From germline, CDR1 is MNHEY and CDR2 SMNVEV (reference sequence). The V gene end was trimmed by 6 bases and the J gene end by 4 bases; junction bases not matched to a gene: 4.

The chain joins TRBV2 to TRBJ1-2; D is uncertain. This CDR3 is built from 15 residues. Germline CDR1 and CDR2: SNHLY and FYNNEI. V shed 6 bases and J shed 4 bases, with 18 bases lying between them. CDR3 protein: CASSPDQATSYGYTF. The CDR3 DNA is TGTGCCAGCAGCCCCGATCAGGCTACCTCCTATGGCTACACCTTC.

The rearrangement links TRBV4-3 to TRBJ2-3, with 7 positions matching TRBD1. V trimming: 4 bases; J trimming: 2 bases; junction bases outside the gene matches: 3. The CDR3 is 14 residues long. Germline V gene data show CDR1 as LGHNA and CDR2 as YSLEER. CDR3 amino acids: CASSPDRTTDTQYF. CDR3 DNA: TGCGCCAGCAGCCCGGACAGGACCACAGATACGCAGTATTTT.

This chain joins TRBV5-4 and TRBJ1-3, with D unresolved. CDR1 and CDR2 from the germline V gene are SGHNT and YYREEE (reference sequence). Trimming left V 4 bases short and J 0 bases short, with 11 bases between. The CDR3 is 15 amino acids. The CDR3 region is CASSPGSPSGNTIYF. The CDR3 DNA follows: TGTGCCAGCAGCCCGGGTTCTCCCTCTGGAAACACCATATATTTT.